This TCR beta chain is drawn from a study of Ad26.COV2.S vaccination and SARS-CoV-2 variants. Overall study: Ad26.COV2.S was injected intramuscularly once or twice, 56 days apart.

Whole-study results and caveats: Placebo recipients and vaccine recipients were similar in non-spike TCR breadth. TCR breadth and depth analyses may have underestimated total T cell responses.

CDR1 is SGHNT and CDR2 is YYREEE in the germline V gene (reference sequence). The V gene lost 4 bases and the J gene lost 8 bases, with 19 bases spanning the gap. The CDR3 is 15 amino acids. Concerning this clone: Its target is not known.

Libraries were prepared by immunoSEQ multiplex PCR; TCRdb keeps only in-frame clonotypes and omits some of them. Of some 340,000 clones listed, approximately 80% were seen once; the top ten hold about 2.1%. Regarding treatment: about 20 received Ad26.COV2.S at low or high dose, single or two shots; about 5 received placebo; per-sample allocation not given. Sampling occurred on day 63 after the first vaccine or placebo injection. Sequences were derived from peripheral blood, sampled in a trial of Ad26.COV2.S vaccine versus placebo. The TCR originated in a person between 18 and 65 years old who received the Ad26.COV2.S COVID-19 vaccine or a placebo. The rearrangement joins TRBV5-4 to TRBJ2-4; D is perhaps TRBD1 (6 bases). The DNA of the CDR3 is TGTGCCAGCAGCACAAGACAGGAGGCACAGGACATTCAGTACTTC. Translating it yields CASSTRQEAQDIQYF.